Sequencing of this T cell receptor (beta chain) was carried out in a study of T cell clonality in common variable immunodeficiency. Whole-study findings and limits: Reportedly, TCR beta sequences from common variable immunodeficiency showed fewer deletions and N-nucleotide insertions.

This clone is medium-sized. Its antigen is as yet unknown. The CDR3 end falls 3 residues outside the read, so it is completed with the germline J gene. Aged roughly 9 to 64 years, CVID subjects averaged about 40 years old. The data were produced by immunoSEQ multiplex PCR, yet TCRdb's version contains in-frame clones alone and is incomplete. The record shows tens of thousands of clones for this sample, with no singletons present. Trimming cost V 7 bases and J 3 bases; bases outside gene matches: 6. This CDR3 contains 13 residues. CDR1 and CDR2 (germline): SQVTM, ANQGSEA. The chain combines TRBV29-1 with TRBJ1-2; 9 nucleotides align to TRBD1. The clonotype comes from a human donor with common variable immunodeficiency. Sequenced sample: peripheral blood mononuclear cells. The chain's CDR3 is CSAVTGGDYGYTF. The covered CDR3 bases are TGCAGCGCAGTGACAGGGGGAGACTATGGC.